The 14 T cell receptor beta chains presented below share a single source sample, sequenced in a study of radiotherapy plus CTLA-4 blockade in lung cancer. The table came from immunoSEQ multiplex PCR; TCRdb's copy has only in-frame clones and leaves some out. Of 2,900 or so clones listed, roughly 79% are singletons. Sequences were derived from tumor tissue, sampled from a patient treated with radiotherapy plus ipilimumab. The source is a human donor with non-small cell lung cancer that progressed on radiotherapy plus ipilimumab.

The CDR3, as DNA: TGTGCCAGCAGCTTGAGTGTCAGGGGCACCGGGGAGCTGTTTTTT. Encoded protein: CASSLSVRGTGELFF. V gene TRBV5-5 combines with J gene TRBJ2-2; tentative D call: TRBD1 (6 bases). CDR1 is SGHKS, CDR2 YYEKEE, per germline (reference sequence). Trimming took off 1 base at V and 4 bases at J, with 11 bases between the two ends. The CDR3 has 15 amino acids.

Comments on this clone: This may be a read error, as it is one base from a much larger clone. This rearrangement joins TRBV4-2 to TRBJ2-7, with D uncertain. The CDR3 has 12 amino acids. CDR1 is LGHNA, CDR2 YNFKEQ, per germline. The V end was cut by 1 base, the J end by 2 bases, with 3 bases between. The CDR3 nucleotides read TGTGCCAGCAGCCAAGGACCCTACGAGCAGTACTTC. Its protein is CASSQGPYEQYF.

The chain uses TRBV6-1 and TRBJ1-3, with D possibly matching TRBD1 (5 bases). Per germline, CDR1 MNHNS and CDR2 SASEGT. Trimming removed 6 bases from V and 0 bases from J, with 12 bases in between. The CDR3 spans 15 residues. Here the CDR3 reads CASRVDSYSGNTIYF. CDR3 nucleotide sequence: TGTGCCAGCAGGGTTGACAGTTACTCTGGAAACACCATATATTTT.

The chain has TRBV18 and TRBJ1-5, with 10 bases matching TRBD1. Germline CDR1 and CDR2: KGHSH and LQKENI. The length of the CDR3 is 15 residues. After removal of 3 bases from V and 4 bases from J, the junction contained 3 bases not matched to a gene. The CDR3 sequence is CASSPGTGENQPQHF. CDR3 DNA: TGTGCCAGCTCACCCGGGACAGGGGAAAATCAGCCCCAGCATTTT.

The CDR3 sequence: CASSPLGILAKNIQYF. CDR3 DNA sequence: TGTGCCAGCAGCCCCCTGGGCATTCTAGCCAAAAACATTCAGTACTTC. The J gene is TRBJ2-4, the V gene TRBV7-9, with D unclear. V was shortened by 5 bases and J by 0 bases, with 14 bases between the two germline ends. CDR3 length equals 16 residues. In germline, CDR1 is SEHNR, CDR2 FQNEAQ (reference sequence).

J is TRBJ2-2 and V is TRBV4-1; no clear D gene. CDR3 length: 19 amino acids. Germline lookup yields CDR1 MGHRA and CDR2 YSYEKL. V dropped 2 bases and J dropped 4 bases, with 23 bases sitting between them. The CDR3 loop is CASSQRVIGSTDPTGELFF. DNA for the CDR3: TGCGCCAGCAGCCAACGCGTGATAGGATCGACGGACCCCACCGGGGAGCTGTTTTTT.

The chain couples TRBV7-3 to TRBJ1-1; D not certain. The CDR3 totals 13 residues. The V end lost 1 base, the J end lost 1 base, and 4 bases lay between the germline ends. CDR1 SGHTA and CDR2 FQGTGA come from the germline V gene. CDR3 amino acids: CASSLNGNTEAFF. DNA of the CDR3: TGTGCCAGCAGCTTAAACGGGAACACTGAAGCTTTCTTT.

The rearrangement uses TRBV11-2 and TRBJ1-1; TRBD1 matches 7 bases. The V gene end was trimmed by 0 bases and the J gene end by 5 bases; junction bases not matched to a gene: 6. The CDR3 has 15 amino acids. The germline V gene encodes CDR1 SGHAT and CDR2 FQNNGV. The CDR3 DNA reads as TGTGCCAGCAGCTTAGAGGTACAGGGGCGGACTGAAGCTTTCTTT. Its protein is CASSLEVQGRTEAFF.

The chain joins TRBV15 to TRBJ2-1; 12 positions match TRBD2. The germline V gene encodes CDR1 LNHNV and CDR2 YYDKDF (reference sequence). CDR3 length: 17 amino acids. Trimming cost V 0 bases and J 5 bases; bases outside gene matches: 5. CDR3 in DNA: TGTGCCACCAGCAGAGACCTTGCTAGCGGGGGGGACAATGAGCAGTTCTTC. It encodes CATSRDLASGGDNEQFF.

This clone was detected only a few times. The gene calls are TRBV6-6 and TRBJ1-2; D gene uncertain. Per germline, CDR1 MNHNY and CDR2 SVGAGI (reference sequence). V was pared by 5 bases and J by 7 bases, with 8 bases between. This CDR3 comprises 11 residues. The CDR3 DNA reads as TGTGCCAGCAGTCCCCTGCGTGGCTACACCTTC. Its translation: CASSPLRGYTF.

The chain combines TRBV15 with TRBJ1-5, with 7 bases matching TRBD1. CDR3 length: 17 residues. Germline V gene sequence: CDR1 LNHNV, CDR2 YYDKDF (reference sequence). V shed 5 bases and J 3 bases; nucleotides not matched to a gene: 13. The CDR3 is CATSPRYGEGANQPQHF. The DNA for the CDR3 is TGTGCCACCAGCCCGAGGTACGGGGAGGGGGCCAATCAGCCCCAGCATTTT.

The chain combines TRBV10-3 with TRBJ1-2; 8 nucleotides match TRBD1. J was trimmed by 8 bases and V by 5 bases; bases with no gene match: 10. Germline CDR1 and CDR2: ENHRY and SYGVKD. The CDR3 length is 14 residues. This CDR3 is CAISSGQGRYGYTF. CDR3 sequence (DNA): TGTGCCATCAGTTCTGGACAGGGACGGTACGGCTACACCTTC.

The CDR3 loop is CASRYRGVGRNTEAFF. In nucleotides, the CDR3 is TGTGCCAGCAGGTACAGGGGAGTAGGGCGGAACACTGAAGCTTTCTTT. The chain uses TRBV28 and TRBJ1-1, with 7 nucleotides matching TRBD1. J gave up 1 base and V 6 bases, and 11 bases lay outside the gene matches. Germline V gives CDR1 MDHEN, CDR2 SYDVKM. The CDR3 is made up of 16 amino acids.

The CDR3 sequence is CASGSMGGPNEAFF. The CDR3, as DNA: TGTGCTAGTGGTTCCATGGGGGGGCCAAATGAAGCTTTCTTT. The chain carries TRBV12-5 and TRBJ1-1; weak D call: TRBD1 (6 bases). Germline V gene sequence: CDR1 LGHNT, CDR2 FRNRAP. The V and J ends lost 4 bases and 7 bases respectively, with 16 bases between them. This CDR3 has 14 residues. The variable domain in full, with the rest retrieved from reference TRBV12-5 and TRBJ1-1, is DARVTQTPRHKVTEMGQEVTMRCQPILGHNTVFWYRQTMMQGLELLAYFRNRAPLDDSGMPKDRFSAEMPDATLATLKIQPSEPRDSAVYFCASGSMGGPNEAFFGQGTRLTVV.